This TCR beta chain was documented in a study of T cells after somatic rescue of genetic block. The CDR3 is 15 residues long. V lost 0 bases, J lost 0 bases, and 10 bases lay in between. The germline gives CDR1 SGHRS, CDR2 YFSETQ. Generated by immunoSEQ multiplex PCR, the TCRdb table keeps only in-frame clones and is missing some. Counted here are 110,000 or so clones, just over 90% occurring once; the ten biggest clones make up over 1.1%. This sequence joins TRBV5-1 and TRBJ2-7, with D possibly being TRBD2 (5 bases). The specimen was peripheral blood mononuclear cells (PBMCs). This clonotype originated in a woman under 30. CDR3 nucleotides: TGCGCCAGCAGCTTGGCGAGCGGAAGCTCCTACGAGCAGTACTTC. Amino acids: CASSLASGSSYEQYF.